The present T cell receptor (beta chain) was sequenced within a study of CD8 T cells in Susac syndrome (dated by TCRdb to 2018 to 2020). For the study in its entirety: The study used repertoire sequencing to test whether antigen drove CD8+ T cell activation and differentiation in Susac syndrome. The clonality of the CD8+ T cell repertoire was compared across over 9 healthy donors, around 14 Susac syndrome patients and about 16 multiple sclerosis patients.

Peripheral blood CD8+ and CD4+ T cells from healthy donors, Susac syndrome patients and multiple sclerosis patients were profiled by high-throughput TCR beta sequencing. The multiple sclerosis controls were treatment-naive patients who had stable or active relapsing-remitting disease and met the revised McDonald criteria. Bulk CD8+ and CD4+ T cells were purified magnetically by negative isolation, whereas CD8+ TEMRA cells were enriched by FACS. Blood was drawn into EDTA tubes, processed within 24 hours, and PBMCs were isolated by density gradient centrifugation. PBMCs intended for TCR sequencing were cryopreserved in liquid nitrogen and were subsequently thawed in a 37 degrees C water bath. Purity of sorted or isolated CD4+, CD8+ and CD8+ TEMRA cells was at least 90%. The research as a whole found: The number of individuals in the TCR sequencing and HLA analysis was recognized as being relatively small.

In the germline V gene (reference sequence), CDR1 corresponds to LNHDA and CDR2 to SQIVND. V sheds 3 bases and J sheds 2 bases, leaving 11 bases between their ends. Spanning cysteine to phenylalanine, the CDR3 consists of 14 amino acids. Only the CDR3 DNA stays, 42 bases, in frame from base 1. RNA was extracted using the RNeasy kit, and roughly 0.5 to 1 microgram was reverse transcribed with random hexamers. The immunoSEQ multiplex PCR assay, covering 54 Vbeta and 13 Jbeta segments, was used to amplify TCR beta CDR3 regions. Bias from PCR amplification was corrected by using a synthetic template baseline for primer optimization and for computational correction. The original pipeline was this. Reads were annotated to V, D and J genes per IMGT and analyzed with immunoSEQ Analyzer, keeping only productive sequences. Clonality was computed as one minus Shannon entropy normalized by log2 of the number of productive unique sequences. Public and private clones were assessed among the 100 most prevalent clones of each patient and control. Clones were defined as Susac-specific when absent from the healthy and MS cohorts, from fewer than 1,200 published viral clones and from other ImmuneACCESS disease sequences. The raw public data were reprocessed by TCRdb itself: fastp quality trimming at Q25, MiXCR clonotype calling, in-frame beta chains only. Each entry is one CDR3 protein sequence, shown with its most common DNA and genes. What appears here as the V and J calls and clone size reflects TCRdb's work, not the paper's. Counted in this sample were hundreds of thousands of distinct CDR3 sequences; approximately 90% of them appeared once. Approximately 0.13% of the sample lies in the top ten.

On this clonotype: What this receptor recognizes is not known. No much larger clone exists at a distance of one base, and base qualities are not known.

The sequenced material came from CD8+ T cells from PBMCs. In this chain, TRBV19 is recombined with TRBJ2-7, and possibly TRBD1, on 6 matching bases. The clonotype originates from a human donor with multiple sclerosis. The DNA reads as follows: TGTGCCAGTAGTATGACAGGCCTTCCCTACGAGCAGTACTTC. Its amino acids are CASSMTGLPYEQYF.